This entry describes one T cell receptor beta chain. Sequencing used immunoSEQ multiplex PCR; TCRdb keeps in-frame clones, though not all of them. Altogether roughly 200,000 clones are present, approximately 85% being singletons, with the ten largest covering approximately 10%. The entry originates in a study of blood T cell repertoires in COVID-19. After removal of 3 bases from V and 5 bases from J, the junction contained 4 bases not matched to a gene. The CDR3 loop spans 15 amino acids. In germline, CDR1 is MNHEY, CDR2 SMNVEV (reference sequence). The TCR originated in a human donor with active or convalescent COVID-19. The donor label of this sample is uncertain. This rearrangement joins TRBV27 to TRBJ2-1, with 10 bases that match TRBD2. The sample consisted of peripheral blood. CDR3 sequence: CASSFLAGANNEQFF. The CDR3 DNA follows: TGTGCCAGCAGTTTTCTAGCGGGGGCCAACAATGAGCAGTTCTTC.